Below, 30 T cell receptor beta chains from the same sample are listed, as sequenced in a study of shared clonotypes between healthy human individuals. Data came from immunoSEQ multiplex PCR; TCRdb stores just in-frame clones and leaves some out. The sample holds approximately 1.5 million clones; 98% to 99% are singletons and the top ten take 0.3% to 0.45%. Input material: naive CD4+ T cells sorted from blood. The subset here: CD45RA+ positively selected. The receptors come from a man aged 25 to 45 in good health.

The rearrangement joins TRBV5-4 to TRBJ2-7; tentatively, D is TRBD2 (6 bases). The CDR3 sequence is 13 residues long. V lost 0 bases and J 5 bases, leaving 9 bases between the germline ends. The germline V gene encodes CDR1 SGHNT and CDR2 YYREEE (reference sequence). The CDR3 loop is CASSLEWEDEQYF. CDR3 sequence (DNA): TGTGCCAGCAGCTTGGAGTGGGAGGACGAGCAGTACTTC.

J is TRBJ2-7 and V is TRBV7-2; 11 bases fit TRBD2. CDR3 length equals 13 residues. Germline loops: CDR1 SGHTA, CDR2 FQGNSA. Trimming at V came to 5 bases and at J to 12 bases, leaving 9 bases not matched to a gene. The CDR3 DNA is TGTGCCAGCAGCGCATCACTAGCGGGAGATTTGTACTTC. This sequence encodes CASSASLAGDLYF.

The sample holds one count of this clone. The chain links TRBV5-4 to TRBJ2-2, with 9 bases identical to TRBD2. The J segment lost 6 bases and the V segment lost 0 bases, leaving 9 bases of the junction unmatched. There are 17 residues in the CDR3. The V gene's germline CDR1 is SGHNT and CDR2 YYREEE (reference sequence). CDR3 DNA: TGTGCCAGCAGCTTGGCCCTAGCGGGAATTCGCGCCGGGGAGCTGTTTTTT. Translation gives CASSLALAGIRAGELFF.

The gene calls are TRBV7-8 and TRBJ2-7; 10 bases match TRBD2. The germline V gene encodes CDR1 SGHVS and CDR2 FQNEAQ. The CDR3 has 16 residues. The V and J ends lost 5 bases and 3 bases, in that order; junction bases with no gene match: 10. CDR3 DNA: TGTGCCAGCAGCCTACGGACTAGCGGAAGAAACTACGAGCAGTACTTC. Its translation is CASSLRTSGRNYEQYF.

The sample holds one count of this clone. CDR3 sequence reads: CASSPPDRNTEAFF. CDR3 in DNA: TGTGCCAGCAGTCCCCCGGACAGGAACACTGAAGCTTTCTTT. This chain links TRBV28 with TRBJ1-1; D might be TRBD1 (6 bases). The germline V gene encodes CDR1 MDHEN and CDR2 SYDVKM. This CDR3 comprises 14 residues. The V gene lost 5 bases and the J gene lost 1 base, with 11 bases spanning the gap.

The chain uses TRBV25-1 and TRBJ2-1, with 7 bases identical to TRBD2. This CDR3 spans 13 amino acids. V trimming: 7 bases; J trimming: 6 bases; junction bases outside the gene matches: 6. Germline V gives CDR1 MGHDK, CDR2 SYGVNS. CDR3 sequence reads: CASTTWTSNEQFF. The CDR3 region has the DNA TGTGCCAGCACAACCTGGACTAGCAATGAGCAGTTCTTC.

This rearrangement joins TRBV29-1 to TRBJ2-7, with D possibly TRBD2 on 5 matching bases. This CDR3 has 14 residues. The germline V gene encodes CDR1 SQVTM and CDR2 ANQGSEA. With 4 bases removed from V and 6 bases from J, the gap between germline ends came to 19 bases. The CDR3 region has the DNA TGCAGCGTTGCCCTGGTAGCGTTGAGTGGCGAGCAGTACTTC. Translating it yields CSVALVALSGEQYF.

This clone was seen once. V gene TRBV18 combines with J gene TRBJ1-1; D is possibly TRBD1 (6 bases). Germline V gene sequence: CDR1 KGHSH, CDR2 LQKENI. This CDR3 has 18 amino acids. The V end was cut by 3 bases, the J end by 1 base, with 21 bases between. CDR3 sequence (DNA): TGTGCCAGCTCACCTCTTGGACCCAGGGGACCGGGGAACACTGAAGCTTTCTTT. Amino acid sequence: CASSPLGPRGPGNTEAFF.

The V and J genes are TRBV5-1 and TRBJ2-3, with D possibly matching TRBD2 (6 bases). The CDR3 spans 17 residues. Germline CDR1 and CDR2: SGHRS and YFSETQ. V lost 5 bases and J 1 base, leaving 20 bases between the germline ends. This CDR3 is CASSRFPSGGGTDTQYF. The CDR3, as DNA: TGCGCCAGCAGTCGGTTCCCCAGCGGAGGGGGCACAGATACGCAGTATTTT.

Comment on this clone: The same CDR3 arises from other DNA sequences in this sample as well. The chain links TRBV18 to TRBJ2-1, with TRBD2 matching over 8 bases. The length of the CDR3 is 15 residues. The V gene's germline CDR1 is KGHSH and CDR2 LQKENI. J lost 2 bases, V lost 3 bases, and 3 bases had no gene match. CDR3 sequence (DNA): TGTGCCAGCTCACCCGTAGCGGGAACCTACAATGAGCAGTTCTTC. Translating gives CASSPVAGTYNEQFF.

In regard to this clone: The sample carries other DNA sequences with the same CDR3. This chain links TRBV7-2 with TRBJ2-7; D not certain. The V end was cut by 4 bases, the J end by 4 bases, with 5 bases between. Germline V CDR1 and CDR2: SGHTA, FQGNSA. This CDR3 is 11 amino acids long. CDR3 sequence (DNA): TGTGCCAGCAGCTCCGCTTACGAGCAGTACTTC. Protein product: CASSSAYEQYF.

The gene calls are TRBV6-1 and TRBJ1-1; D gene uncertain. V lost 0 bases and J 2 bases, leaving 10 bases between the germline ends. The CDR3 sequence is 15 residues long. The germline V gene has CDR1 MNHNS and CDR2 SASEGT. This chain's CDR3 is CASSEAETDNTEAFF. CDR3 coding DNA: TGTGCCAGCAGTGAAGCAGAGACGGACAACACTGAAGCTTTCTTT.

The chain is built from TRBV9 and TRBJ2-3; no clear D gene. Trimming removed 2 bases at V and 2 bases at J, with 9 bases between. Germline V gene sequence: CDR1 SGDLS, CDR2 YYNGEE. The CDR3 runs 14 residues. CDR3 region: CASSVGAATDTQYF. For the CDR3, the DNA is TGTGCCAGCAGCGTCGGCGCAGCCACAGATACGCAGTATTTT.

The rearrangement joins TRBV2 to TRBJ1-1, with D tentatively TRBD1 (5 bases). The germline CDR1 and CDR2 sequences are SNHLY and FYNNEI. This CDR3 spans 16 amino acids. V gave up 3 bases and J gave up 0 bases, with 14 bases separating them. Written as DNA, the CDR3 is TGTGCCAGCAGTGAGAATCGGGCCAGGGTGAACACTGAAGCTTTCTTT. It specifies CASSENRARVNTEAFF.

This sequence joins TRBV7-2 and TRBJ1-2; 10 bases agree with TRBD1. Germline lookup yields CDR1 SGHTA and CDR2 FQGNSA. CDR3 length: 14 residues. V was pared by 8 bases and J by 3 bases, with 6 bases of the junction left unmatched. The CDR3 is CASGKDRGDYGYTF. Written as DNA, the CDR3 is TGTGCCAGCGGAAAGGACAGGGGGGACTATGGCTACACCTTC.

As to this clone: In the same sample, other DNA sequences code for this CDR3. The rearrangement uses TRBV7-2 and TRBJ2-7, with D maybe TRBD2 (6 bases). Germline V lookup: CDR1 SGHTA, CDR2 FQGNSA. V was pared by 5 bases and J by 0 bases, with 11 bases between. This CDR3 is 14 amino acids long. For the CDR3, the DNA is TGTGCCAGCAGCCCTTCCGGGAGCTCCTACGAGCAGTACTTC. Translation: CASSPSGSSYEQYF.

On this clone itself: Germline and junction disagree at one end, which may indicate a read error. The chain recombines TRBV6-1 with TRBJ2-1; TRBD2 aligns across 15 bases. The germline V gene has CDR1 MNHNS and CDR2 SASEGT. The length of the CDR3 is 19 residues. CDR3: CASSGHIGQAGLAGGISIF. CDR3 sequence (DNA): TGTGCCAGCAGTGGTCATATCGGGCAGGCCGGACTAGCGGGAGGGATTTCAATCTTC.

In its sample, this clone was seen once. The rearrangement joins TRBV6-8 to TRBJ2-1; 16 nucleotides align to TRBD2. The CDR3 is 16 amino acids. Germline values: CDR1 MNHGY, CDR2 SAAAGT. Trimming removed 6 bases from V and 10 bases from J; junction bases left unmatched: 9. The CDR3 sequence is CASSPPTGLAGGEQFF. CDR3 in DNA: TGTGCCAGCAGCCCACCAACGGGACTAGCGGGGGGGGAGCAGTTCTTC.

The chain employs TRBV10-3 and TRBJ2-3; TRBD1 matches at 12 bases. CDR1 is ENHRY and CDR2 is SYGVKD in the germline V gene. V lost 4 bases and J lost 4; bases outside the gene matches: 3. The CDR3 runs 15 residues. The CDR3 region is CAISGDRGLADTQYF. The CDR3 nucleotides read TGTGCCATCAGTGGGGACAGGGGGCTGGCAGATACGCAGTATTTT.

With regard to this clone: The same CDR3 is also encoded by other DNA sequences in this sample. This chain links TRBV18 with TRBJ2-7, with D tentatively TRBD1 or TRBD2 (5 bases each). CDR1 is KGHSH, CDR2 LQKENI, per germline. Between the trimmed V and J ends, which lost 0 bases and 2 bases, there was a span of 8 bases. There are 14 residues in the CDR3. As DNA, the CDR3 is TGTGCCAGCTCACCACCGGGGGTTCCCTACGAGCAGTACTTC. As protein: CASSPPGVPYEQYF.

The count of this clone is one. J is TRBJ1-3 and V is TRBV5-4, with no clear D. The V end lost 3 bases, the J end lost 1 base, and 17 bases lay between the germline ends. Per germline, CDR1 SGHNT and CDR2 YYREEE (reference sequence). The CDR3 is made up of 17 amino acids. The CDR3 is CASSSELGGFSGNTIYF. Written as DNA, the CDR3 is TGTGCCAGCAGCTCGGAACTCGGAGGCTTTTCTGGAAACACCATATATTTT.

The genes are TRBV21-1 and TRBJ2-1; TRBD2 was called by the table and not checked on the DNA. TRBV21-1 is described as a pseudogene. The CDR3 has 19 amino acids. CDR3 sequence: CASSSPRLAREGPYNEQFF. The DNA for the CDR3 is TGTGCCAGCAGCTCCCCCCGGTTGGCGAGGGAGGGCCCCTACAATGAGCAGTTCTTC.

This clone was seen just once. J is TRBJ2-3 and V is TRBV29-1; the D gene could be TRBD1 or TRBD2 (5 bases each). This CDR3 spans 13 amino acids. V lost 5 bases and J 4 bases, leaving 13 bases between the germline ends. Germline V gene data show CDR1 as SQVTM and CDR2 as ANQGSEA. For the CDR3, the DNA is TGCAGCGTTCAGGGCCGGGGCGCAGATACGCAGTATTTT. Protein: CSVQGRGADTQYF.

Concerning this clone: Other nucleotide sequences from this sample produce the same CDR3. This chain uses TRBV19 with TRBJ2-7, with D unresolved. This CDR3 has 13 amino acids. Germline V gene data show CDR1 as LNHDA and CDR2 as SQIVND (reference sequence). Trimming took off 8 bases at V and 3 bases at J, with 14 bases between the two ends. The CDR3 protein is CASSVRTDYEQYF. CDR3 DNA: TGTGCCAGTTCTGTCAGAACAGACTACGAGCAGTACTTC.

The chain uses TRBV15 and TRBJ2-7, with D hard to call. V lost 0 bases to trimming and J lost 4 bases, with 13 bases between them. Germline-derived CDR1 and CDR2 are LNHNV and YYDKDF (reference sequence). The CDR3 has 15 amino acids. CDR3 loop: CATSRERLNGYEQYF. In DNA form, the CDR3 reads TGTGCCACCAGCAGAGAGCGGCTTAATGGATACGAGCAGTACTTC.

The chain couples TRBV20-1 to TRBJ2-1; TRBD2 is a possible D gene (6 bases). Trimming pared 4 bases from V and 14 bases from J, leaving 12 bases between. Germline CDR1 DFQATT, CDR2 SNEGSKA (reference sequence). This CDR3 comprises 10 residues. Written as DNA, the CDR3 is TGCAGTGCTACGGAGACTAGTGAGTTCTTC. It specifies CSATETSEFF.

J is TRBJ2-7 and V is TRBV7-6; 7 bases fit TRBD1. The CDR3 runs 14 residues. Germline V lookup: CDR1 SGHVS, CDR2 FNYEAQ. Trimming removed 1 base from V and 4 bases from J; junction bases left unmatched: 4. CDR3 DNA sequence: TGTGCCAGCAGCTTAGACAGGGGAAGGTACGAGCAGTACTTC. Translated, it gives CASSLDRGRYEQYF.

The rearrangement links TRBV18 to TRBJ2-1, with 10 bases aligning to TRBD2. V was pared by 1 base and J by 4 bases, with 7 bases of the junction left unmatched. CDR3 length equals 17 residues. Per germline, CDR1 KGHSH and CDR2 LQKENI. CDR3 sequence (DNA): TGTGCCAGCTCACCACGAACCACTAGCGGGATGTACAATGAGCAGTTCTTC. The encoded protein is CASSPRTTSGMYNEQFF.

V usage is TRBV25-1 and J usage is TRBJ1-1; no clear D. Germline CDR1 is MGHDK and CDR2 is SYGVNS. This CDR3 comprises 14 residues. V was clipped by 4 bases and J by 2 bases, with 11 bases between them. The CDR3 loop reads CASSVAGLNTEAFF. The DNA for the CDR3 is TGTGCCAGCAGTGTGGCAGGCCTCAACACTGAAGCTTTCTTT.

The chain carries TRBV5-1 and TRBJ1-4; D might be TRBD1 (6 bases). This CDR3 comprises 14 residues. Between the trimmed V and J ends, which lost 4 bases and 4 bases, there was a span of 11 bases. The germline CDR1 and CDR2 sequences are SGHRS and YFSETQ. The CDR3 is CASSLDSNNEKLFF. The CDR3 DNA follows: TGCGCCAGCAGCCTGGACAGCAATAATGAAAAACTGTTTTTT.